These 9 T cell receptor beta chains originate from one sample sequenced in a study of regulatory T cells. Amplification used 52 TRBV primers and 13 TRBJ primers. Data came from immunoSEQ multiplex PCR; TCRdb stores just in-frame clones and leaves some out. This sample has 20,000 or so clones, with over 85% found just once. Material: CD8+ T cells sorted from blood. The source is a child aged 2-9 years with CD3G deficiency.

This clone was seen just once. The rearrangement uses TRBV19 and TRBJ2-3; the D gene is possibly TRBD2 (5 bases). V lost 5 bases, J lost 4 bases, and 16 bases lay in between. The CDR3 runs 15 residues. Germline CDR1 reads LNHDA; CDR2 reads SQIVND (reference sequence). This CDR3 reads CASSLRNGGPDTQYF. DNA of the CDR3: TGTGCCAGTAGTCTCAGGAATGGCGGGCCAGATACGCAGTATTTT.

The chain joins TRBV28 to TRBJ1-1; perhaps TRBD1 as D (5 bases). This CDR3 region has 11 residues. Per the germline V gene, CDR1 is MDHEN and CDR2 is SYDVKM. The V end was cut by 3 bases, the J end by 7 bases, with 6 bases between. CDR3: CASSFGGEAFF. Here the CDR3 DNA reads TGTGCCAGCAGTTTTGGGGGTGAAGCTTTCTTT. The complete variable domain, with remaining parts taken from reference TRBV28 and TRBJ1-1, reads DVKVTQSSRYLVKRTGEKVFLECVQDMDHENMFWYRQDPGLGLRLIYFSYDVKMKEKGDIPEGYSVSREKKERFSLILESASTNQTSMYLCASSFGGEAFFGQGTRLTVV.

This chain links TRBV28 with TRBJ2-7; D is uncertain. The CDR3 extends over 14 amino acids. The germline CDR1 and CDR2 sequences are MDHEN and SYDVKM. V gave up 3 bases and J gave up 1 base, with 10 bases separating them. The CDR3 sequence: CASSFRLVSYEQYF. CDR3 DNA sequence: TGTGCCAGCAGTTTCCGGCTAGTATCCTACGAGCAGTACTTC. The full variable domain, in which reference TRBV28 and TRBJ2-7 provide the parts outside the CDR3, is DVKVTQSSRYLVKRTGEKVFLECVQDMDHENMFWYRQDPGLGLRLIYFSYDVKMKEKGDIPEGYSVSREKKERFSLILESASTNQTSMYLCASSFRLVSYEQYFGPGTRLTVT.

The V gene is TRBV4-1, the J gene TRBJ2-1, with 12 nucleotides matching TRBD2. Germline CDR1 MGHRA, CDR2 YSYEKL. The CDR3 consists of 17 residues. V dropped 1 base and J dropped 6; count of bases not matched to a gene: 7. The CDR3 sequence is CASSQGYMTSGSNEQFF. In nucleotides, the CDR3 is TGCGCCAGCAGCCAAGGCTATATGACTAGCGGGAGCAATGAGCAGTTCTTC.

The chain uses TRBV6-1 and TRBJ1-5; tentatively, D is TRBD1 (5 bases). Germline CDR1 MNHNS, CDR2 SASEGT. Trimming took 0 bases from V and 3 from J, leaving 15 bases between them. The CDR3 runs 17 residues. CDR3 sequence reads: CASSEAPGGANNQPQHF. The CDR3 DNA reads as TGTGCCAGCAGTGAAGCGCCCGGAGGGGCTAACAATCAGCCCCAGCATTTT.

J is TRBJ2-7 and V is TRBV7-8; 7 nucleotides line up with TRBD2. V dropped 1 base and J dropped 0; count of bases not matched to a gene: 3. The CDR3 consists of 15 residues. Germline V gene lookup returns CDR1 SGHVS and CDR2 FQNEAQ. This chain's CDR3 is CASSLGGGSSYEQYF. Written as DNA, the CDR3 is TGTGCCAGCAGCTTAGGCGGGGGTAGCTCCTACGAGCAGTACTTC.

As to this clone: Given the absence of the conserved phenylalanine or tryptophan at the CDR3 end, a read error is likely. The DNA is left out, because the CDR3 cannot be placed on it with certainty; the CDR3 is given as TCRdb lists it. The chain joins TRBV28 to TRBJ1-2. Germline values: CDR1 MDHEN, CDR2 SYDVKM. The CDR3 region is 14 residues in length, termini included. The CDR3 spells CASSSDRRGGTPRI.

The chain links TRBV14 to TRBJ1-5; the D gene is possibly TRBD1 (6 bases). Germline V lookup: CDR1 SGHDN, CDR2 FVKESK. The CDR3 runs 23 residues. V dropped 2 bases and J dropped 0 bases, with 32 bases sitting between them. This CDR3 is CASSQNASGAEITTPYSNQPQHF. As DNA, the CDR3 is TGTGCCAGCAGCCAAAATGCCTCAGGGGCCGAAATTACTACCCCATATAGCAATCAGCCCCAGCATTTT.

The J gene is TRBJ2-5, the V gene TRBV28; D possibly corresponds to TRBD2 (6 bases). The germline V gene has CDR1 MDHEN and CDR2 SYDVKM. This CDR3 contains 14 residues. The germline V and J ends were trimmed by 6 bases and 1 base, with 12 bases remaining between them. This chain's CDR3 is CASRETGGQETQYF. As DNA, the CDR3 is TGTGCCAGCAGGGAAACCGGGGGCCAAGAGACCCAGTACTTC.